This T cell receptor beta chain appears in the sequencing data of a study of blood T cell repertoires in COVID-19. Per the original data handling: The authors estimated nucleated cell counts from reference gene primer amplification. The repertoire was sequenced with immunoSEQ multiplex PCR; TCRdb's copy has only in-frame clones and lacks some. For V, J and clone size, that table is used; D and trimming come from the DNA. The table has 70,000 to 95,000 clones, around 80% seen once. CDR3 length: 14 residues. With 3 bases removed from V and 0 bases from J, the gap between germline ends came to 7 bases. Germline V CDR1 and CDR2: KGHDR, SFDVKD.

The TCR originated in a human donor in a cohort sampled during active COVID-19. Sample: peripheral blood. The chain uses TRBV24-1 and TRBJ1-2; D remains unclear. CDR3 sequence: CATSDAKTNYGYTF. Written as DNA, the CDR3 is TGTGCCACCAGTGATGCGAAAACTAACTATGGCTACACCTTC.